The clone carrying this T cell receptor (beta chain) occurred once. Antigen: not known. Method: immunoSEQ multiplex PCR; TCRdb's copy keeps in-frame clones and lacks some. The sample has more than 200,000 clones; 90% are singletons. V gave up 6 bases and J gave up 3 bases, with 18 bases separating them. Germline V CDR1 and CDR2: SGHAT, FQNNGV. The CDR3 is made up of 15 amino acids. This specimen comes from a study of cytomegalovirus exposure and HLA in healthy donors. General observations from the study: Generally TCR sequences proved uncommon, though certain public TCRs appeared in numerous donors. Reported performance of the classifier showed diagnosis of cytomegalovirus status with high specificity and sensitivity. TCR clusters originating in the first cohort tended to co-occur in the approximately 120 validation repertoires, according to a later analysis.

Donors were drawn from the approximately 110-subject validation cohort, separate from the approximately 680-subject first cohort. This clonotype was obtained from a woman aged 30 to 39 in good health and CMV-seronegative. V is TRBV11-2 and J is TRBJ2-7; tentatively, D is TRBD1 (7 bases). Material for sequencing was PBMCs. The CDR3 is CASRIPGRGVYEQYF. The CDR3 DNA follows: TGTGCCAGCAGGATCCCGGGCAGGGGGGTCTACGAGCAGTACTTC.